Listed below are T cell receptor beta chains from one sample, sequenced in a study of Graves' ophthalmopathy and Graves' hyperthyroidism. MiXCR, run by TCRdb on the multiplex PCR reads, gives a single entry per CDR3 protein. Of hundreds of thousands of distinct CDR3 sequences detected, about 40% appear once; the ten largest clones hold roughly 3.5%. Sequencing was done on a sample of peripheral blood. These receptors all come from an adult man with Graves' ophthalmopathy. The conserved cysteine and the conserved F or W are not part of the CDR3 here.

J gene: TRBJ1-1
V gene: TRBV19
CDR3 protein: ASSNQPGRWTEAF

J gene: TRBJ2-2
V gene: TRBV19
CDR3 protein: ASSPPGVVNTGELF

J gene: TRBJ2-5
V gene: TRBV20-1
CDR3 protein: SARSRGQETQY

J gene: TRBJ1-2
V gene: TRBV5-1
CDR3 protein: ASSRESGSGYT

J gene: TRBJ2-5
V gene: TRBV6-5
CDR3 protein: ASSYGHGQETQY

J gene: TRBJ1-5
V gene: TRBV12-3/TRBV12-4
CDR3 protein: ASSRAGQENQPQH

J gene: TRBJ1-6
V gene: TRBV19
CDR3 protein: ARNQDSDNSPLH

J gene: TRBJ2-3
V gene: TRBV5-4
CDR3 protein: ASSSPRDPDTQY

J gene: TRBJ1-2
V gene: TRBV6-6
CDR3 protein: ASGQGGGYT

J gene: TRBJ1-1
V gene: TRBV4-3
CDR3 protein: ASSQGPGTEAF

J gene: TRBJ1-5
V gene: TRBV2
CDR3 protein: ASRKRRDRGNQPQH

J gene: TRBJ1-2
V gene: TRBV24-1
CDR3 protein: ATSDPTGGGYT

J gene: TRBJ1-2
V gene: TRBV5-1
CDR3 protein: ASSLEGVSQNFNYGYT

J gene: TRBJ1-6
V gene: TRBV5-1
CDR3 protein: ASSLAPGGADSPLH

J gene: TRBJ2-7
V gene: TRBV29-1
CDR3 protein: SVDSVGGRSEQY

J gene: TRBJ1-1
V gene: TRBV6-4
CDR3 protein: PCRDSFWGTEAF

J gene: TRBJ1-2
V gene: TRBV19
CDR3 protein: ASTPDRGHDGYT

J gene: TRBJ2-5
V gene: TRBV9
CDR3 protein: ASSVGGSASRETQY

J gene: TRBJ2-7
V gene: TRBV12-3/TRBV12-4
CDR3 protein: ASSYDRDNYEQY

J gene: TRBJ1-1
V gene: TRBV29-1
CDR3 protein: SVEVGQMNTEAF

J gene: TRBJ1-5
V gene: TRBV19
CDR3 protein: ASSIPVGTAPYSNQPQH

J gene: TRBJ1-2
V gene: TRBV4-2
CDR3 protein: ASSQDAAGTPYGYT

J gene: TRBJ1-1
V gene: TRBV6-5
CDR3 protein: ASSYSQGFGAF

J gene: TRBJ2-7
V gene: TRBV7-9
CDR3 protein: ASSLGARGTEQY